The sequence of this TCR beta chain was determined in a study of cytomegalovirus exposure and HLA in healthy donors. TCRdb keeps only in-frame clones here, not all; method: immunoSEQ multiplex PCR. The table has under 200,000 clones, less than 90% seen once. The V gene lost 0 bases and the J gene lost 1 base, with 10 bases spanning the gap. This CDR3 has 16 amino acids. Germline loops: CDR1 LNHDA, CDR2 SQIVND (reference sequence). This clone has a handful of counts. The antigen is unknown. General study points: Among the CMV-associated chains, a few were confirmed in vitro as specific for CMV antigens. Rarity marked most TCR sequences, yet some public TCRs occurred in many donors.

The sequence came from a woman under 30 in good health and CMV-seronegative. The specimen was PBMCs. This rearrangement joins TRBV19 to TRBJ1-5; D is unclear. The CDR3 reads CASSIEPGVSNQPQHF. CDR3 bases: TGTGCCAGTAGTATAGAACCGGGAGTCAGCAATCAGCCCCAGCATTTT. The entire variable domain, with the rest obtained from reference TRBV19 and TRBJ1-5, is as follows: DGGITQSPKYLFRKEGQNVTLSCEQNLNHDAMYWYRQDPGQGLRLIYYSQIVNDFQKGDIAEGYSVSREKKESFPLTVTSAQKNPTAFYLCASSIEPGVSNQPQHFGDGTRLSIL.